The 2 T cell receptor beta chains below come from one sample, sequenced in a study of T-cell reconstitution after alpha-beta-depleted transplantation in children. TCRbeta library preparation incorporated unique molecular identifiers. One entry per CDR3 protein, called by TCRdb with MiXCR from the PCR reads. The sample lists approximately 640,000 distinct CDR3 sequences, approximately 15% seen once, with around 0.96% in the top ten. Sequences were derived from PBMCs from the stem cell graft donor, sampled from the stem cell graft. Receptors were obtained from a human donor who donated a stem cell graft to a child with acute myeloid leukemia.

This sequence joins TRBV20-1 and TRBJ2-3, with 8 bases matching TRBD2. J gave up 6 bases and V 7 bases, and 15 bases lay outside the gene matches. Germline V gene data show CDR1 as DFQATT and CDR2 as SNEGSKA (reference sequence). This CDR3 has 15 residues. The CDR3 loop reads CSVTRRGGGPDTQYF. CDR3 DNA sequence: TGCAGTGTCACGAGACGGGGCGGGGGGCCGGATACGCAGTATTTT.

The V and J genes are TRBV7-2 and TRBJ1-2; no firm D call. V lost 2 bases and J 4 bases, leaving 11 bases between the germline ends. Germline V CDR1 and CDR2: SGHTA, FQGNSA. The CDR3 has 14 amino acids. This CDR3 reads CASSLSRSSYGYTF. CDR3 sequence (DNA): TGTGCCAGCAGCTTATCCAGGTCCTCCTATGGCTACACCTTC.